This T cell receptor (beta chain) was found in a study of blood T cell repertoires in COVID-19. Background on the study: The United States, Italy and Spain provided the acute and convalescent COVID-19 samples.

This clone was found once. In the original processing: Reference gene primer amplification gave nucleated cell count estimates. Here immunoSEQ multiplex PCR was the method, and the copy in TCRdb shows in-frame clones only, minus some. V, J and clone size were drawn from that table, and D and trimming were deduced from the DNA. The data show hundreds of thousands of clones, around 86% seen once. The CDR3 runs to 15 residues. Germline assignment: CDR1 LNHNV and CDR2 YYDKDF (reference sequence). The V gene end was trimmed by 5 bases and the J gene end by 2 bases; junction bases not matched to a gene: 5. Sample: PBMCs or T cells enriched from blood (not recorded which). The receptor was isolated from a woman in her thirties or forties with acute COVID-19. The chain has TRBV15 and TRBJ2-1; 8 bases match TRBD1. The CDR3 region has the DNA TGTGCCACCAGCCCTGGGACAGGACCCTACAATGAGCAGTTCTTC. It codes for CATSPGTGPYNEQFF. Supplemented by reference TRBV15 and TRBJ2-1, the full variable domain reads DAMVIQNPRYQVTQFGKPVTLSCSQTLNHNVMYWYQQKSSQAPKLLFHYYDKDFNNEADTPDNFQSRRPNTSFCFLDIRSPGLGDTAMYLCATSPGTGPYNEQFFGPGTRLTVL.